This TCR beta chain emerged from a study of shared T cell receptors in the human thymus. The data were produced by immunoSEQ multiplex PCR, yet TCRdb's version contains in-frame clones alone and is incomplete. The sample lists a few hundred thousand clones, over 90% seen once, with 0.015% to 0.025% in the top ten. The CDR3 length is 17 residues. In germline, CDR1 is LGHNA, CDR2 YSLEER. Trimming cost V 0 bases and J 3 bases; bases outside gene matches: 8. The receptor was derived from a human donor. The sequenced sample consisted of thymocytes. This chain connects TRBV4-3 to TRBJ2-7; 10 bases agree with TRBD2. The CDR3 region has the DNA TGCGCCAGCAGCCAAGATCCGGAGTCTAGCGGGAGCTACGAGCAGTACTTC. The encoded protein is CASSQDPESSGSYEQYF.